This is a list of T cell receptor beta chains from one sample in a study of blood T cell repertoires in COVID-19. Sequencing was performed with immunoSEQ multiplex PCR; in TCRdb, only in-frame clones are kept and a portion is missing. The data show approximately 210,000 clones, less than 85% seen once. Sequenced input: peripheral blood. The receptors were gathered from a woman aged 70-85 years with active or convalescent COVID-19. The CDR3 runs from the conserved cysteine through the conserved F or W. A D gene is named only where the DNA matches it firmly. The size entry is marked missing in some rows and otherwise reads once, few, many or a size class.

d_gene,j_gene,abundance,v_gene,len,CDR3nt,CDR3aa
-,TRBJ2-7,-,TRBV7-8,16,TGTGCCAGCAGCCCCCGGCCAACGGGGGGCTTCTACGAGCAGTACTTC,CASSPRPTGGFYEQYF
-,TRBJ1-2,-,TRBV2,12,TGTGCCAGCAGTCAGGCAAACTATGGCTACACCTTC,CASSQANYGYTF
-,TRBJ1-1,-,TRBV3-1/TRBV3-2,12,TGTGCCAGCAGCCAAGGCAGGGAAGGAGCTTTCTTT,CASSQGREGAFF
-,TRBJ1-6,-,TRBV25-1,13,TGTGCCAGCAGTGATTGGACGGCCCAGGGGCTCCACTTT,CASSDWTAQGLHF
TRBD1,TRBJ1-2,few,TRBV28,14,TGTGCCACCTATGGACAGGGTAGTTACTATGGCTACACCTTC,CATYGQGSYYGYTF
-,TRBJ2-7,few,TRBV11-2,13,TGTGCCAGCAGCTTAGAGGTCGGCTACGAGCAGTACTTC,CASSLEVGYEQYF
-,TRBJ1-2,-,TRBV2,18,TGTGCCAGCCTCGGACTAGCTTACCGACGTACTCCACTTTATGGCTACACCTTC,CASLGLAYRRTPLYGYTF
TRBD2,TRBJ2-5,-,TRBV10-3,16,TGTGCCATCAAGGCTAGCGGGGGGGCAGAAGAAGAGACCCAGTACTTC,CAIKASGGAEEETQYF
-,TRBJ2-1,-,TRBV6-4,13,TGTGCCAGCAGTGTGGGCAGTGACAATGAGCAGTTCTTC,CASSVGSDNEQFF
-,TRBJ2-5,-,TRBV12-3/TRBV12-4,13,TGTGCCAGCAGTTTGGGTAGGCTAGGGACCCAGTACTTC,CASSLGRLGTQYF
TRBD1,TRBJ1-2,-,TRBV7-2,14,TGTGCCAGCAGCTCGGGACAGGGAGGGTACGGCTACACCTTC,CASSSGQGGYGYTF
-,TRBJ1-2,few,TRBV5-1,15,TGCGCCAGCAGCTTGGTACCCCCCGCGGCATATGGCTACACCTTC,CASSLVPPAAYGYTF
-,TRBJ1-3,-,TRBV5-1,15,TGCGCCAGCAGCGGGTTAGGGGGATCTGGAAACACCATATATTTT,CASSGLGGSGNTIYF
TRBD2,TRBJ2-3,-,TRBV7-6,16,TGTGCCAGCAGCTTCTCTTCAGCGGGGAACACAGATACGCAGTATTTT,CASSFSSAGNTDTQYF
TRBD2,TRBJ2-7,few,TRBV24-1,12,TGTGCCACCAGTGATTGGGGGGGAGAGCAGTACTTC,CATSDWGGEQYF
TRBD2,TRBJ2-5,-,TRBV6-6,14,TGTGCCAGCAGACGAGCGGGAGTTCTGGAGACCCAGTACTTC,CASRRAGVLETQYF
TRBD1,TRBJ2-2,-,TRBV19,16,TGTGCCAGTAGTATAGCTGGGACAGGGGATCCCGGGGAGCTGTTTTTT,CASSIAGTGDPGELFF
-,TRBJ1-2,-,TRBV15,15,TGTGCCACCAGCTTGGAGGTAGGGGGTAGCTATGGCTACACCTTC,CATSLEVGGSYGYTF
-,TRBJ2-4,-,TRBV7-8,12,TGTGCCAGCAGTTTTACAGGGCCCATTCAGTACTTC,CASSFTGPIQYF
-,TRBJ2-1,-,TRBV27,12,TGTGCCAGCAGTTCAGGGGTAAATGAGCAGTTCTTC,CASSSGVNEQFF
-,TRBJ1-3,-,TRBV6-2/TRBV6-3,12,TGTGCCAGCAGTTACCAGGGAAACACCATATATTTT,CASSYQGNTIYF
-,TRBJ2-7,-,TRBV5-1,14,TGCGCCAGCAGTTACGACACCAACTCCTACGAGCAGTACTTC,CASSYDTNSYEQYF
TRBD2,TRBJ2-5,-,TRBV29-1,13,TGCAGCGTTGGGCTAGCGGGAGGAGAGACCCAGTACTTC,CSVGLAGGETQYF
-,TRBJ1-6,-,TRBV3-1/TRBV3-2,15,TGTGCCAGCACCGTGGGTTGGGGGGATAATTCACCCCTCCACTTT,CASTVGWGDNSPLHF
TRBD2,TRBJ2-7,-,TRBV18,17,TGTGCCAGCTCACCCCCTCAGCTGGGGAGCGGGGGGTTCGAGCAGTACTTC,CASSPPQLGSGGFEQYF
-,TRBJ2-1,-,TRBV29-1,16,TGCAGCGTTGCCGTGTTCGGGACAAGACCCTACAATGAGCAGTTCTTC,CSVAVFGTRPYNEQFF
-,TRBJ1-6,-,TRBV5-5,15,TGTGCCAGCCTCAACACCAGGACGGGGTATTCACCCCTCCACTTT,CASLNTRTGYSPLHF
-,TRBJ1-1,-,TRBV7-2,14,TGTGCCAGCAGCCCCCATGCCCAGGTCACTGAAGCTTTCTTT,CASSPHAQVTEAFF
-,TRBJ1-2,-,TRBV6-1,13,TGTGCCAGCAGTGAACCCGGGGTCTATGGCTACACCTTC,CASSEPGVYGYTF
TRBD2,TRBJ2-6,-,TRBV7-2,16,TGTGCCAGCAGCTTAGTGGGAGGGGATGGGGCCAACGTCCTGACTTTC,CASSLVGGDGANVLTF
TRBD1,TRBJ1-5,-,TRBV29-1,16,TGCAGCGTTGAAGTGGGTACAGGGGTGGGGGATCAGCCCCAGCATTTT,CSVEVGTGVGDQPQHF
-,TRBJ1-1,-,TRBV10-1,12,TGCGCCAGCAGTGGGACTATCACTGAAGCTTTCTTT,CASSGTITEAFF
TRBD1,TRBJ1-1,-,TRBV3-1/TRBV3-2,14,TGTGCCAGCAGCCTTGGACAGGGGCGGCCTGAAGCTTTCTTT,CASSLGQGRPEAFF
-,TRBJ2-3,-,TRBV27,18,TGTGCCAGCAGCCACCGGGCGGGGGTACAGGGTGGGACAGATACGCAGTATTTT,CASSHRAGVQGGTDTQYF
TRBD1,TRBJ1-2,-,TRBV12-5,16,TGTGCTAGTGGTTTGACCCCCCAGGGGGATGCCCGGGGCTACACCTTC,CASGLTPQGDARGYTF
-,TRBJ1-3,-,TRBV6-1,14,TGTGCCAGCAGTGAAAACAGGGATGTAAACACCATATATTTT,CASSENRDVNTIYF
TRBD2,TRBJ2-1,-,TRBV19,15,TGTGCCTCCACACTCCTAGCGGGGTCCTACAATGAGCAGTTCTTC,CASTLLAGSYNEQFF
TRBD1,TRBJ2-7,-,TRBV27,14,TGTGCCAGCAGTTTCTCACCAAACACAGGGGCAGCGTACTTC,CASSFSPNTGAAYF
TRBD1,TRBJ1-5,-,TRBV24-1,14,TGTGCCACCAGTGGTACAGGGGAGCATCAGCCCCAGCATTTT,CATSGTGEHQPQHF
TRBD2,TRBJ2-1,-,TRBV7-2,16,TGTGCCAGCAGCCCCAGGACCGGGACTAGATTTCCTGAGCAGTTCTTC,CASSPRTGTRFPEQFF
TRBD2,TRBJ2-1,-,TRBV7-9,15,TGTGCCAGCAGCCCCCGCCAGCGGGGGAACAATGAGCAGTTCTTC,CASSPRQRGNNEQFF
TRBD1,TRBJ1-6,-,TRBV9,15,TGTGCCAGCAGCGTAGAGGGACAGCTAAATTCACCCCTCCACTTT,CASSVEGQLNSPLHF
TRBD1,TRBJ2-5,-,TRBV5-1,16,TGCGCCAGCAGCTTGGCAGGTCAGGGGGCGGGAGAGACCCAGTACTTC,CASSLAGQGAGETQYF
TRBD2,TRBJ2-1,-,TRBV10-2,16,TGCGCCAGCAGCAGAACCGGACTAGCGGGATTCAATGAGCAGTTCTTC,CASSRTGLAGFNEQFF
TRBD2,TRBJ2-1,-,TRBV5-5,14,TGTGCCAGCAGACCCGGGACTAACTACAATGAGCAGTTCTTC,CASRPGTNYNEQFF
TRBD2,TRBJ2-1,-,TRBV4-1,16,TGCGCCAGCAGCCGGATGTACCTAGCGGCATACAATGAGCAGTTCTTC,CASSRMYLAAYNEQFF
-,TRBJ1-1,-,TRBV3-1/TRBV3-2,12,TGTGCCAGCAGCCAACGGACTTTTGAAGCTTTCTTT,CASSQRTFEAFF
TRBD1,TRBJ2-2,few,TRBV7-9,15,TGTGCCAGCAGCCGGACAGGGCTGAACACCGGGGAGCTGTTTTTT,CASSRTGLNTGELFF
TRBD1,TRBJ2-1,-,TRBV7-2,15,TGTGCCAGCAGTCTAGGGGGCATGGACTACAATGAGCAGTTCTTC,CASSLGGMDYNEQFF
-,TRBJ2-7,-,TRBV29-1,16,TGCAGCGTTGAAGACCGACAGGGGAGGGCCCCCTACGAGCAGTACTTC,CSVEDRQGRAPYEQYF
-,TRBJ2-6,-,TRBV5-4,15,TGTGCCAGCAGCTTGGATATATCTGGGGCCAACGTCCTGACTTTC,CASSLDISGANVLTF
TRBD2,TRBJ2-1,-,TRBV20-1,16,TGCAGTGCTAGTTCGGTGGGACTAGCGGGAGTAAACGAGCAGTTCTTC,CSASSVGLAGVNEQFF
-,TRBJ1-5,-,TRBV2,13,TGTGCCAGCAGTGAAGAGGGGTTGGGGCCCCAGCATTTT,CASSEEGLGPQHF